The 23 T cell receptor beta chains below all came from one sample that was sequenced in a study of Ad26.COV2.S vaccination and SARS-CoV-2 variants. Using immunoSEQ multiplex PCR, the repertoire was profiled, and TCRdb retains in-frame clones only, with some absent. Counted here are 120,000 to 150,000 clones, 80% to 90% occurring once; the ten biggest clones make up around 5.1%. The sequencing used peripheral blood, collected after recovery from COVID-19. These receptor sequences come from a human donor who had recovered from COVID-19.

V and J are TRBV12-2 and TRBJ1-2. TRBV12-2 is classified as a pseudogene. The CDR3 is made up of 19 amino acids. The CDR3, as DNA: TGTGCAAGTCGCTTAGCGAATACAACAGGGAGGTCCGTTAACTATGGCTACACCTTC. Residues: CASRLANTTGRSVNYGYTF.

The chain joins TRBV5-1 to TRBJ2-3; no firm D call. The length of the CDR3 is 15 residues. Trimming stripped 0 bases from V and 7 bases from J, with 15 bases between. The germline gives CDR1 SGHRS, CDR2 YFSETQ. CDR3 DNA sequence: TGCGCCAGCAGCTTGGGTCCTATTTCTTTGAATACGCAGTATTTT. Protein sequence: CASSLGPISLNTQYF.

The rearrangement joins TRBV21-1 to TRBJ1-2. TRBV21-1 is a pseudogene locus. The CDR3 is 14 residues long. The CDR3 spells CASSKPGEEDGYTF. DNA of the CDR3: TGTGCCAGCAGCAAACCGGGGGAGGAGGATGGCTACACCTTC.

This chain connects TRBV6-2 or TRBV6-3 to TRBJ1-6; D call uncertain. Trimming took off 2 bases at V and 1 base at J, with 6 bases between the two ends. The CDR3 spans 15 residues. CDR1 MNHEY and CDR2 SVGEGT come from the germline V gene. CDR3 bases: TGTGCCAGCAGTTACGGGCGTTCCTATAATTCACCCCTCCACTTT. It is translated as CASSYGRSYNSPLHF.

This clone appeared a few times. The chain links TRBV7-9 to TRBJ1-6; D not certain. The ends were cut back, 4 bases at V and 8 bases at J, with 15 bases in the middle. From germline, CDR1 is SEHNR and CDR2 FQNEAQ (reference sequence). The CDR3 is 15 residues long. The CDR3 bases are TGTGCCAGCAGCTCCAGTGGGCGACGGGATTCACCCCTCCACTTT. This codes for CASSSSGRRDSPLHF. The full variable domain, its missing parts supplied by reference TRBV7-9 and TRBJ1-6, is DTGVSQNPRHKITKRGQNVTFRCDPISEHNRLYWYRQTLGQGPEFLTYFQNEAQLEKSRLLSDRFSAERPKGSFSTLEIQRTEQGDSAMYLCASSSSGRRDSPLHFGNGTRLTVT.

A single count supports this clone. The J gene is TRBJ2-7, the V gene TRBV10-3; the D gene is possibly TRBD1 (6 bases). CDR3 length: 12 amino acids. CDR1 ENHRY and CDR2 SYGVKD come from the germline V gene. V gave up 4 bases and J gave up 7 bases, with 11 bases separating them. The CDR3 loop is CAISGTVWEQYF. DNA of the CDR3: TGTGCCATCAGTGGGACAGTTTGGGAGCAGTACTTC.

This clone was seen a single time. The J gene is TRBJ2-7, the V gene TRBV27; 7 bases agree with TRBD2. Germline values: CDR1 MNHEY, CDR2 SMNVEV (reference sequence). The CDR3 runs to 14 residues. V gave up 2 bases and J gave up 3 bases; unmatched junction bases: 4. The chain's CDR3 is CASSLREGGYEQYF. CDR3 in DNA: TGTGCCAGCAGTTTAAGGGAGGGAGGCTACGAGCAGTACTTC.

This sequence joins TRBV7-9 and TRBJ1-4; D possibly corresponds to TRBD1 (5 bases). This CDR3 comprises 15 residues. The germline V gene encodes CDR1 SEHNR and CDR2 FQNEAQ (reference sequence). V was cut by 7 bases and J by 3 bases, with 15 bases left in between. DNA for the CDR3: TGTGCCAGCACCGTTTACGGGACTGCTAATGAAAAACTGTTTTTT. Translating it yields CASTVYGTANEKLFF.

CDR3 sequence reads: CASSYSPGSSYGYTF. The CDR3 nucleotides are TGTGCCAGCAGTTACTCGCCGGGTAGTAGCTATGGCTACACCTTC. The chain recombines TRBV6-2 or TRBV6-3 with TRBJ1-2, with no clear D. Trimming took off 0 bases at V and 4 bases at J, with 12 bases between the two ends. The CDR3 loop spans 15 amino acids. The germline gives CDR1 MNHEY, CDR2 SVGEGT.

The chain links TRBV28 to TRBJ1-1, with a possible D match to TRBD1 (6 bases). Germline V gene lookup returns CDR1 MDHEN and CDR2 SYDVKM. The CDR3 runs to 13 residues. Trimming cost V 4 bases and J 1 base, with 7 bases left between them. The CDR3: CASSWTANTEAFF. The CDR3 nucleotides are TGTGCCAGCAGTTGGACAGCGAACACTGAAGCTTTCTTT.

The V call is TRBV6-5, the J call TRBJ2-2, with a tentative D call TRBD1 (5 bases). Trimming removed 6 bases from V and 6 bases from J, with 8 bases in between. Looked up from germline, CDR1 is MNHEY and CDR2 is SVGAGI. The CDR3 loop spans 12 amino acids. Written as DNA, the CDR3 is TGTGCCAGCAGCAGGGAATCCGGGGAGCTGTTTTTT. Translation gives CASSRESGELFF.

V usage is TRBV28 and J usage is TRBJ2-7; D call uncertain. Germline V lookup: CDR1 MDHEN, CDR2 SYDVKM. The CDR3 runs 15 residues. Trimming took off 3 bases at V and 1 base at J, with 13 bases between the two ends. CDR3 DNA: TGTGCCAGCAGTTTCCAGGACCTCCGTTCCTACGAGCAGTACTTC. It translates to CASSFQDLRSYEQYF.

This chain uses TRBV4-1 with TRBJ1-6, with D possibly matching TRBD1 (5 bases). Trimming stripped 1 base from V and 8 bases from J, with 12 bases between. CDR3 length: 15 residues. Germline V CDR1 and CDR2: MGHRA, YSYEKL. This chain's CDR3 is CASSQVGAGDSPLHF. The CDR3 nucleotides read TGCGCCAGCAGCCAAGTAGGGGCGGGAGATTCACCCCTCCACTTT.

V usage is TRBV11-3 and J usage is TRBJ1-6; no definite D call. The CDR3 is made up of 14 amino acids. Between the trimmed V and J ends, which lost 2 bases and 9 bases, there was a span of 11 bases. Germline V gene data show CDR1 as SGHNT and CDR2 as YENEEA. Here the CDR3 reads CASSLYGSGSPLHF. The CDR3 region has the DNA TGTGCCAGCAGCTTATACGGTAGCGGTTCACCCCTCCACTTT.

This rearrangement joins TRBV6-5 to TRBJ1-5, with D possibly TRBD1 on 6 matching bases. Trimming shortened V by 6 bases and J by 13 bases, and 13 bases separated the two germline ends. This CDR3 contains 11 residues. Germline V gene lookup returns CDR1 MNHEY and CDR2 SVGAGI. In nucleotides, the CDR3 is TGTGCCAGCAGCGGGGGCGGGACTCAGCATTTT. Amino acids: CASSGGGTQHF.

This chain connects TRBV6-5 to TRBJ1-1; 8 bases line up with TRBD1. After removal of 7 bases from V and 3 bases from J, the junction contained 7 bases not matched to a gene. Germline V gene sequence: CDR1 MNHEY, CDR2 SVGAGI. CDR3 length: 14 residues. The CDR3 loop reads CASTKQGGYTEAFF. CDR3 nucleotides: TGTGCCAGCACCAAACAGGGGGGATACACTGAAGCTTTCTTT.

The V and J genes are TRBV9 and TRBJ2-2; TRBD2 matches 8 bases. The CDR3 has 13 residues. The V and J ends lost 3 bases and 6 bases, in that order; junction bases with no gene match: 1. Germline assignment: CDR1 SGDLS and CDR2 YYNGEE. The DNA for the CDR3 is TGTGCCAGCAGCGCGCGGGGGGCCGGGGAGCTGTTTTTT. Amino acid sequence: CASSARGAGELFF.

The chain is built from TRBV6-2 or TRBV6-3 and TRBJ1-1; D ambiguous. The V gene lost 0 bases and the J gene lost 10 bases, with 9 bases spanning the gap. The CDR3 loop spans 12 amino acids. Germline CDR1 reads MNHEY; CDR2 reads SVGEGT. CDR3 coding DNA: TGTGCCAGCAGTTACTCGAAGCGGGGAGCTTTCTTT. Amino acids: CASSYSKRGAFF.

This clone was recorded once. The rearrangement uses TRBV28 and TRBJ2-5, with D perhaps matching TRBD2 (5 bases). The CDR3 sequence is 15 residues long. Deletions cut 1 base from V and 2 bases from J, with 11 bases between. Germline V lookup: CDR1 MDHEN, CDR2 SYDVKM. CDR3 loop: CASSLLVRAQETQYF. The CDR3 DNA is TGTGCCAGCAGTTTATTGGTGAGGGCTCAAGAGACCCAGTACTTC.

CDR3: CAISEGLTGVMNTEAFF. CDR3 DNA sequence: TGTGCCATCAGCGAGGGGCTAACGGGGGTAATGAACACTGAAGCTTTCTTT. The rearrangement joins TRBV10-3 to TRBJ1-1; possibly TRBD1 for D (5 bases). Looked up from germline, CDR1 is ENHRY and CDR2 is SYGVKD. This CDR3 contains 17 residues. Deletions cut 6 bases from V and 0 bases from J, with 20 bases between.

This clone turned up a few times. The chain carries TRBV7-2 and TRBJ1-3; possibly TRBD1 for D (6 bases). Trimming removed 0 bases at V and 0 bases at J, with 9 bases between. The germline V gene encodes CDR1 SGHTA and CDR2 FQGNSA. The CDR3 is 16 residues long. CDR3 loop: CASSLATGLSGNTIYF. CDR3 DNA: TGTGCCAGCAGCTTAGCTACAGGGCTCTCTGGAAACACCATATATTTT.

The CDR3 coding sequence is TGTGCCAGCAAAAGGTGGGGCACTGAAGCTTTCTTT. Protein: CASKRWGTEAFF. The V gene is TRBV28, the J gene TRBJ1-1; D call uncertain. The CDR3 runs 12 residues. Trimming cost V 7 bases and J 4 bases, with 10 bases left between them. Per germline, CDR1 MDHEN and CDR2 SYDVKM.

J is TRBJ1-1 and V is TRBV7-9; D is undetermined. Germline CDR1 SEHNR, CDR2 FQNEAQ (reference sequence). The CDR3 covers 13 residues. The V and J ends lost 3 bases and 5 bases respectively, with 10 bases between them. CDR3 loop: CASSLGGGTEAFF. The CDR3 DNA follows: TGTGCCAGCAGCTTGGGAGGAGGTACTGAAGCTTTCTTT.